This is a list of T cell receptor beta chains from one sample in a study of shared clonotypes between healthy human individuals. Libraries were prepared by immunoSEQ multiplex PCR; TCRdb keeps only in-frame clonotypes and omits some of them. The sample records approximately 1,500,000 clones, about 96% being singletons. The specimen sequenced was naive CD4+ T cells sorted from blood. These receptors originate from a man aged 25-45 years in good health. Each CDR3 is given with its conserved first and last residue. D genes are given only for firm matches. Part of the rows lack a size; the others show once, few, many or a class for expanded clones.

clone_size | d_call | j_call | v_call | cdr3_nt | cdr3_aa
- | - | TRBJ2-6 | TRBV2 | TGTGCCAGCAGAACCACCGGGGCCAACGTCCTGACTTTC | CASRTTGANVLTF
- | TRBD2 | TRBJ2-1 | TRBV11-1 | TGTGCCAGCAGCTTAGCTTCGGGAGGGGAATCCTACAATGAGCAGTTCTTC | CASSLASGGESYNEQFF
- | TRBD2 | TRBJ2-7 | TRBV9 | TGTGCCAGCAGCGTGACTAGCGAGAACTACGAGCAGTACTTC | CASSVTSENYEQYF
- | - | TRBJ2-4 | TRBV18 | TGTGCCAGCCACGAGACCCGTGCAGCCAAAAACATTCAGTACTTC | CASHETRAAKNIQYF
once | TRBD1 | TRBJ2-7 | TRBV25-1 | TGTGCCAGCAGTGATTCGGGACAGGCCTACGAGCAGTACTTC | CASSDSGQAYEQYF
- | TRBD2 | TRBJ2-2 | TRBV13 | TGTGCCAGCAGCCTCCGACTAGCGGGCGTAGGTGGGGCGACCGGGGAGCTGTTTTTT | CASSLRLAGVGGATGELFF
- | - | TRBJ2-5 | TRBV5-1 | TGCGCCAGCAGCTTTGGGGGAGAAGAGACCCAGTACTTC | CASSFGGEETQYF
- | - | TRBJ2-1 | TRBV19 | TGTGCCAGTAGCCGGGGCAGACTCTACAATGAGCAGTTCTTC | CASSRGRLYNEQFF
- | TRBD2 | TRBJ2-2 | TRBV6-1 | TGTGCCAGCAGTGAACTAGCGGGAGCCGGCGGGGAGCTGTTTTTT | CASSELAGAGGELFF
- | TRBD2 | TRBJ2-1 | TRBV27 | TGTGCCAGCAGTATCCAAGCGGGAGCGGGTATGAATGAGCAGTTCTTC | CASSIQAGAGMNEQFF
- | - | TRBJ2-5 | TRBV5-1 | TGCGCCAGCAGCTTGGATGGTGAAGAGACCCAGTACTTC | CASSLDGEETQYF
- | TRBD1 | TRBJ1-1 | TRBV6-6 | TGTGCCAGCGGTTACAGGGGAGTCACTGAAGCTTTCTTT | CASGYRGVTEAFF
- | - | TRBJ2-1 | TRBV5-1 | TGCGCCAGCAGCTTGGTGACAAGCTCCTACAATGAGCAGTTCTTC | CASSLVTSSYNEQFF
- | - | TRBJ2-7 | TRBV5-1 | TGCGCCAGCAGCTTGTCAGGGTTCCCGAACGAGCAGTACTTC | CASSLSGFPNEQYF
- | - | TRBJ1-4 | TRBV5-1 | TGCGCCAGCAGCCTGGACGGGTTGAATGAAAAACTGTTTTTT | CASSLDGLNEKLFF
few | - | TRBJ2-7 | TRBV11-2 | TGTGCCAGCAGCTTCGTCATAGCGAACTACGAGCAGTACTTC | CASSFVIANYEQYF
- | - | TRBJ1-2 | TRBV28 | TGTGCCAGCAGTTTCGTTGGGGTTCACACCTTC | CASSFVGVHTF
- | - | TRBJ2-7 | TRBV4-1 | TGCGCCAGCAGCCAACCGGGACGGAGCTCCTACGAGCAGTACTTC | CASSQPGRSSYEQYF
- | - | TRBJ1-1 | TRBV5-1 | TGCGCCAGCAGCCCCTTAGACAGCCAAGAAGCTTTCTTT | CASSPLDSQEAFF
- | - | TRBJ1-5 | TRBV7-2 | TGTGCCAGCAGCTTATGGGGCGGCAATCAGCCCCAGCATTTT | CASSLWGGNQPQHF
- | TRBD1 | TRBJ2-6 | TRBV30 | TGTGCCTGGAGTGTACCCAAGGGGGCTCCAGGGGCCAACGTCCTGACTTTC | CAWSVPKGAPGANVLTF
- | TRBD2 | TRBJ2-1 | TRBV7-8 | TGTGCCAGCAGCTTAGCGGGTCCTAGCGGTTACAATGAGCAGTTCTTC | CASSLAGPSGYNEQFF
- | TRBD2 | TRBJ2-1 | TRBV27 | TGTGCCAGCAGTTATCGGACTAGCGGGAGGTTCGATGAGCAGTTCTTC | CASSYRTSGRFDEQFF
- | TRBD2 | TRBJ2-7 | TRBV9 | TGTGCCAGCAACGTGAGCTTACTAGCGGCCTACGAGCAGTACTTC | CASNVSLLAAYEQYF
- | - | TRBJ2-7 | TRBV6-1 | TGTGCCAGCAGTGCGTGGAAATACGAGCAGTACTTC | CASSAWKYEQYF
- | TRBD1 | TRBJ1-2 | TRBV9 | TGTGCCAGCAGCGGACAGGGAAACTATGGCTACACCTTC | CASSGQGNYGYTF
- | - | TRBJ1-2 | TRBV5-4 | TGTGCCAGCAGCTTTGATAGTTTCACTAACTATGGCTACACCTTC | CASSFDSFTNYGYTF
- | TRBD2 | TRBJ2-2 | TRBV6-5 | TGTGCCAGCAGACCACCGGGACTAACTACCGGGGAGCTGTTTTTT | CASRPPGLTTGELFF
- | - | TRBJ2-2 | TRBV7-2 | TGTGCCAGCAGCTTAGATGGTTGGAACACCGGGGAGCTGTTTTTT | CASSLDGWNTGELFF
- | - | TRBJ1-2 | TRBV7-2 | TGTGCCAGCAGCCCGGGAGGTGCAGGAACTATCACCTTC | CASSPGGAGTITF
- | - | TRBJ2-5 | TRBV9 | TGTGCCAGCAGCGTAGCGGCACTTAGCGTACAAGAGACCCAGTACTTC | CASSVAALSVQETQYF
- | TRBD2 | TRBJ2-2 | TRBV10-3 | TGTGCCATCAGTGAACTAGCGGGAACCCTCACCGGGGAGCTGTTTTTT | CAISELAGTLTGELFF
once | - | TRBJ1-1 | TRBV5-1 | TGCGCCAGCAGCTTGGCGGGACCCTCTGAAGCTTTCTTT | CASSLAGPSEAFF
- | - | TRBJ1-1 | TRBV2 | TGTGCCAGCAGTGAAATCGCGACAGGAGCCATATTTGAAGCTTTCTTT | CASSEIATGAIFEAFF
- | TRBD2 | TRBJ2-3 | TRBV7-6 | TGTGCCAGCAAACCAGGGACTAGCGGAGCCGGGTTTGGGGGTGATACGCAGTATTTT | CASKPGTSGAGFGGDTQYF
- | - | TRBJ2-1 | TRBV5-6 | TGTGCCAGCAGCTTGCAGGATAGGAATGAGCAGTTCTTC | CASSLQDRNEQFF
- | - | TRBJ1-1 | TRBV29-1 | TGCAGCGTTGTCAGGTATGGCGTGAACACTGAAGCTTTCTTT | CSVVRYGVNTEAFF
- | - | TRBJ2-1 | TRBV19 | TGTGCCAGTAGTATCGAGCGGTACAATGAGCAGTTCTTC | CASSIERYNEQFF
- | - | TRBJ1-2 | TRBV19 | TGTGCCAGTAGTAATTCCCCTTTGGGGAACTATGGCTACACCTTC | CASSNSPLGNYGYTF
- | - | TRBJ1-1 | TRBV6-5 | TGTGCCAGCAGTTACGCCGACAAGAACACTGAAGCTTTCTTT | CASSYADKNTEAFF
- | TRBD1 | TRBJ2-4 | TRBV28 | TGTGCCAGCACCCTCGTGAGGGGGCAAAACATTCAGTACTTC | CASTLVRGQNIQYF
- | - | TRBJ2-7 | TRBV28 | TGTGCCAGCAGCCCCCGCGGAGGGGGGAGCTACGAGCAGTACTTC | CASSPRGGGSYEQYF
- | TRBD2 | TRBJ2-7 | TRBV29-1 | TGCAGCGTTAGTAAGCCGGGACTAATCGCCTACGAGCAGTACTTC | CSVSKPGLIAYEQYF
- | TRBD1 | TRBJ2-2 | TRBV18 | TGTGCCAGCTCACGAGGACAGGGCCCGAACACCGGGGAGCTGTTTTTT | CASSRGQGPNTGELFF
once | TRBD1 | TRBJ1-6 | TRBV28 | TGTGCCAGCACTTTACAACAGGGGAACGAATCACCCCTCCACTTT | CASTLQQGNESPLHF